The sequence of this TCR beta chain was determined in a study of blood T cell repertoires in COVID-19. Study summary: Italy, Spain and the United States were the sources of the convalescent and acute COVID-19 samples.

Living in about 25 US areas, the participants were between about 18 and 95 years of age. Participants' reported clinical history set cohort assignment. The method was immunoSEQ multiplex PCR; TCRdb's version includes in-frame clones alone and lacks a portion of them. The repertoire has under 250,000 clones, roughly 87% of them found once; the top ten carry 10% to 11%. CDR1 MNHEY and CDR2 SMNVEV come from the germline V gene (reference sequence). The CDR3 runs 18 residues. The V gene lost 6 bases and the J gene lost 0 bases, with 18 bases spanning the gap. This rearrangement joins TRBV27 to TRBJ2-6; a possible D gene is TRBD1 (6 bases). This clonotype was sampled from a man aged 25 to 45 who had recovered from COVID-19. The specimen sequenced was PBMCs or T cells enriched from blood (not recorded which). CDR3 DNA sequence: TGTGCCAGCAGGGCCGGACAGACCCCCCTCTCTGGGGCCAACGTCCTGACTTTC. It specifies CASRAGQTPLSGANVLTF.